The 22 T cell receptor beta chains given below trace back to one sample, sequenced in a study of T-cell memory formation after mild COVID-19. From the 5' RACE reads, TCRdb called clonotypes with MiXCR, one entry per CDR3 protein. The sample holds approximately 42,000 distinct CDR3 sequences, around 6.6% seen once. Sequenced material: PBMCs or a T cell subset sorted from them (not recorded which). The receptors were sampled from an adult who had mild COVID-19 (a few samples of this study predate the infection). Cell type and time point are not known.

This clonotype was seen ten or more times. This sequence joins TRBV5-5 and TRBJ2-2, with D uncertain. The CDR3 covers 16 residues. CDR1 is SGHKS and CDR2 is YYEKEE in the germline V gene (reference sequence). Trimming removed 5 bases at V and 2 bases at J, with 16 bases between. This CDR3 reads CASSPKMDRNTGELFF. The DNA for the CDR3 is TGTGCCAGCAGTCCCAAGATGGACCGAAACACCGGGGAGCTGTTTTTT.

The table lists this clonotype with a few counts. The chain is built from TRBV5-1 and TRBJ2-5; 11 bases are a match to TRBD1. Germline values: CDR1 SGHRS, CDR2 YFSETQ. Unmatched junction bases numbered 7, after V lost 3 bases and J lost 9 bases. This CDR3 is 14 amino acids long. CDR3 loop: CASSWTGGAEAQYF. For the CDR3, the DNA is TGCGCCAGCAGCTGGACAGGGGGCGCGGAGGCCCAGTACTTC.

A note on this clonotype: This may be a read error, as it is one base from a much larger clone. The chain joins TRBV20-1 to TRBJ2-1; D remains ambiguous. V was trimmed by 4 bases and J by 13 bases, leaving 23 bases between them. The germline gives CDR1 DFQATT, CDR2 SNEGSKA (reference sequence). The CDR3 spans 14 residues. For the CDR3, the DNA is TGCAGTGCTACCTCCATGGAAGTAAAGGTCGGACAGTTCTTC. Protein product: CSATSMEVKVGQFF.

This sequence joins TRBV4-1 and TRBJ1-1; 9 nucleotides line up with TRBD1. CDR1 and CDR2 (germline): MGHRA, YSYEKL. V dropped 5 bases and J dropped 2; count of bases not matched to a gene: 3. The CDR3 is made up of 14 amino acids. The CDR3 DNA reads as TGCGCCAGCAGCAGGGACAGGGATAACACTGAAGCTTTCTTT. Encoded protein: CASSRDRDNTEAFF.

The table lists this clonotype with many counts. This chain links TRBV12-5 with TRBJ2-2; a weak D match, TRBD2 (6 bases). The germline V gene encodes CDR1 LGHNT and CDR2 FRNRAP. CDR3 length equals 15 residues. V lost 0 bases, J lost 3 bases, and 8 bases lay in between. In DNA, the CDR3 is TGTGCTAGTGGTTTGGTACTAGCAGACACCGGGGAGCTGTTTTTT. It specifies CASGLVLADTGELFF.

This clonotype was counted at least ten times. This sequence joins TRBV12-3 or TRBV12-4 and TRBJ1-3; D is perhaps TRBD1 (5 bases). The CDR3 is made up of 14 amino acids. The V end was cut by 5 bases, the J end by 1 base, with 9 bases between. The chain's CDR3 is CASSPGQSGNTIYF. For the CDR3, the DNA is TGTGCCAGCAGTCCCGGACAATCTGGAAACACCATATATTTT.

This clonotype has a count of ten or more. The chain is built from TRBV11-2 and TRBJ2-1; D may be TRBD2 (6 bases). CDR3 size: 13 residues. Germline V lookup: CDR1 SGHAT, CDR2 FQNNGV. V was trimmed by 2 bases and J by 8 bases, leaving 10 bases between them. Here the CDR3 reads CASSLRRADEQFF. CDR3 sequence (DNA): TGTGCCAGCAGCTTAAGGAGGGCCGATGAGCAGTTCTTC.

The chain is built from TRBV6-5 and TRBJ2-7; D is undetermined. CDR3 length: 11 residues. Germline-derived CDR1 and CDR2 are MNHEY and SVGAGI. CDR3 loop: CSTSSSYEQYF. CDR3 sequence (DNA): TGTTCTACCTCCAGCTCCTACGAGCAGTACTTC.

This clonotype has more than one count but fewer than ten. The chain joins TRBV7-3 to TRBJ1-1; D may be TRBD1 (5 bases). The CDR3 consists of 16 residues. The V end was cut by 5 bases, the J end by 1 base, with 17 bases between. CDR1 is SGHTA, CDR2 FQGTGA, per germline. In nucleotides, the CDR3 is TGTGCCAGCAGCAACTACCCCGGGACCGCGAACACTGAAGCTTTCTTT. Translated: CASSNYPGTANTEAFF.

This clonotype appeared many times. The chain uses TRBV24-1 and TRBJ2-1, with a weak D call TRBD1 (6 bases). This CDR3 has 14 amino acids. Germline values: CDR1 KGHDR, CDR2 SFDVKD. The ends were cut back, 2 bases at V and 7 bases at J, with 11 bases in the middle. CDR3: CATSDSSQGNEQFF. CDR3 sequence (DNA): TGTGCCACCAGTGATTCGTCACAGGGAAATGAGCAGTTCTTC.

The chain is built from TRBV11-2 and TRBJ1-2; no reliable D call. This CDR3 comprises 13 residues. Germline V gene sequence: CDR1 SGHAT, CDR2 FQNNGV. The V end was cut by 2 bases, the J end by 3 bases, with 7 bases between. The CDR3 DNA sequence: TGTGCCAGCAGCTTATCCCGGGACTATGGCTACACCTTC. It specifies CASSLSRDYGYTF.

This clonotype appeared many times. The CDR3 sequence is CSVARGHEETQYF. CDR3 nucleotide sequence: TGCAGCGTTGCCAGGGGGCATGAAGAGACCCAGTACTTC. The gene calls are TRBV29-1 and TRBJ2-5; 8 nucleotides line up with TRBD1. CDR3 length: 13 amino acids. Per germline, CDR1 SQVTM and CDR2 ANQGSEA. J lost 3 bases, V lost 4 bases, and 4 bases had no gene match. The full variable domain, with the rest looked up from reference TRBV29-1 and TRBJ2-5, is SAVISQKPSRDICQRGTSLTIQCQVDSQVTMMFWYRQQPGQSLTLIATANQGSEATYESGFVIDKFPISRPNLTFSTLTVSNMSPEDSSIYLCSVARGHEETQYFGPGTRLLVL.

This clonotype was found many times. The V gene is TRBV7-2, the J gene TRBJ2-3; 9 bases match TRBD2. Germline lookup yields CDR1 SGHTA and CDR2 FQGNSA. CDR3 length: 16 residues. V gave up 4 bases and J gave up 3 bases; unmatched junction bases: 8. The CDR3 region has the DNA TGTGCCAGCAGCTGGGCGGGGGGGCCTCGGACAGATACGCAGTATTTT. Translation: CASSWAGGPRTDTQYF.

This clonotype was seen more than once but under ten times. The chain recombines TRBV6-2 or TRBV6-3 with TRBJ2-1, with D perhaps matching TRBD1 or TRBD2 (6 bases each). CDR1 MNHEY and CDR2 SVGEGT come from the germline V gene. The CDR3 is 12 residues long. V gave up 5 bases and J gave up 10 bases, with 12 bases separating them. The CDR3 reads CASSATGREQFF. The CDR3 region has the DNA TGTGCCAGCAGTGCCACAGGGAGGGAGCAGTTCTTC.

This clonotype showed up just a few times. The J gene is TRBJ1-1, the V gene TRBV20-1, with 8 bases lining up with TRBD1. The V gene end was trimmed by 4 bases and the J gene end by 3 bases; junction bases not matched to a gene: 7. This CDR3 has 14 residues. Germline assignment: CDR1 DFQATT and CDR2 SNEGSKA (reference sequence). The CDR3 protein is CSAKKQGVDTEAFF. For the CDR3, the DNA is TGCAGTGCTAAAAAACAGGGGGTCGACACTGAAGCTTTCTTT.

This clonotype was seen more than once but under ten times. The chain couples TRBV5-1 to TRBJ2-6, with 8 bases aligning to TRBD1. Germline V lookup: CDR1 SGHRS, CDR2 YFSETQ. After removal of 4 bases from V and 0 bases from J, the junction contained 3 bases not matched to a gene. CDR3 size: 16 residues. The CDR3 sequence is CASSRTGSSGANVLTF. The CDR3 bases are TGCGCCAGCAGCAGGACAGGGAGCTCTGGGGCCAACGTCCTGACTTTC.

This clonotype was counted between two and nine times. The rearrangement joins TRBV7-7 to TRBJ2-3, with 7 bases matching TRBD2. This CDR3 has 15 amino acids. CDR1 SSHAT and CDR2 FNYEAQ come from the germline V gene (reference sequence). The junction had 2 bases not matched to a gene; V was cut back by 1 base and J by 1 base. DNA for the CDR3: TGTGCCAGCAGCTTAGGGGGGGGACGCACAGATACGCAGTATTTT. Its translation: CASSLGGGRTDTQYF.

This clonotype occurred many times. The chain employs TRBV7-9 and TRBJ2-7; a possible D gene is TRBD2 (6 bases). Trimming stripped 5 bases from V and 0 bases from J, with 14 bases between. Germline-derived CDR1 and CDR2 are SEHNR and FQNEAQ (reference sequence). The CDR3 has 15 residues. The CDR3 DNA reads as TGTGCCAGCAGCGTCCCGGGACTTCGCTCCTACGAGCAGTACTTC. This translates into CASSVPGLRSYEQYF.

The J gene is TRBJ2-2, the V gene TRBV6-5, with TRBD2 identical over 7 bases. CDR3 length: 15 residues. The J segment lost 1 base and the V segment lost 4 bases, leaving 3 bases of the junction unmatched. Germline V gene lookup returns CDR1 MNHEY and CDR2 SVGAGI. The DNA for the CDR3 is TGTGCCAGCAGTTTCCTAGCGGTGAACACCGGGGAGCTGTTTTTT. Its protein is CASSFLAVNTGELFF.

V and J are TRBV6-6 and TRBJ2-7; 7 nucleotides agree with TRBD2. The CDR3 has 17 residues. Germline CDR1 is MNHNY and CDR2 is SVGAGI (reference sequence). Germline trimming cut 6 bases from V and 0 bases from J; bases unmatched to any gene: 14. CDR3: CASSMFGRERSSYEQYF. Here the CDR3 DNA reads TGTGCCAGCAGCATGTTTGGGCGGGAGCGAAGCTCCTACGAGCAGTACTTC.

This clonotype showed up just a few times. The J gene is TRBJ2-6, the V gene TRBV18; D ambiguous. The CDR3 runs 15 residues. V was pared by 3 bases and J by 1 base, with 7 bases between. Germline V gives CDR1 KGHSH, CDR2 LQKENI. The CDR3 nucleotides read TGTGCCAGCTCACCCGGTCGGTCTGGGGCCAACGTCCTGACTTTC. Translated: CASSPGRSGANVLTF.

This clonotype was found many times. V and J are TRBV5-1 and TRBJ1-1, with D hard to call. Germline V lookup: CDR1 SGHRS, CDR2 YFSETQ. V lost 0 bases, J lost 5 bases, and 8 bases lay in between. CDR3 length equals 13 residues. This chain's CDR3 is CASSLELMTEAFF. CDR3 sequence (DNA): TGCGCCAGCAGCTTGGAACTAATGACTGAAGCTTTCTTT. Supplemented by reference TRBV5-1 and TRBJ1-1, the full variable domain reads KAGVTQTPRYLIKTRGQQVTLSCSPISGHRSVSWYQQTPGQGLQFLFEYFSETQRNKGNFPGRFSGRQFSNSRSEMNVSTLELGDSALYLCASSLELMTEAFFGQGTRLTVV.